These 17 T cell receptor beta chains were sequenced from one sample in a study of technical replicates of blood from a handful of donors. Profiled with immunoSEQ multiplex PCR; TCRdb holds only in-frame clones, not every one. This table holds 50,000 to 70,000 clones, about 86% found once. Sample: PBMCs. The receptor source for this set is a human donor in good health. Some clones in this sample may be carry-over from other donors' samples.

V usage is TRBV29-1 and J usage is TRBJ2-1, with D possibly being TRBD2 (5 bases). CDR1 is SQVTM and CDR2 is ANQGSEA in the germline V gene. CDR3 length: 15 residues. The V end was cut by 1 base, the J end by 1 base, with 11 bases between. CDR3 sequence reads: CSVEGRAESYNEQFF. CDR3 sequence (DNA): TGCAGCGTTGAAGGGCGAGCGGAGTCCTACAATGAGCAGTTCTTC.

The chain joins TRBV9 to TRBJ1-5; D is perhaps TRBD1 (6 bases). The germline V gene has CDR1 SGDLS and CDR2 YYNGEE. CDR3 length equals 14 residues. V was cut by 3 bases and J by 2 bases, with 9 bases left in between. The CDR3 loop is CASSEQGGNQPQHF. CDR3 sequence (DNA): TGTGCCAGCAGCGAACAGGGTGGCAATCAGCCCCAGCATTTT.

The chain couples TRBV20-1 to TRBJ2-7; possible D gene TRBD2, 6 bases. The germline gives CDR1 DFQATT, CDR2 SNEGSKA (reference sequence). The CDR3 extends over 11 amino acids. Trimming pared 3 bases from V and 3 bases from J, leaving 6 bases between. As DNA, the CDR3 is TGCAGTGCTAGGACTAGCTACGAGCAGTACTTC. Its protein is CSARTSYEQYF.

The gene calls are TRBV7-9 and TRBJ2-5, with 8 bases matching TRBD1. Germline CDR1 SEHNR, CDR2 FQNEAQ (reference sequence). This CDR3 region has 14 residues. The V segment lost 5 bases and the J segment 5 bases; nucleotides outside the gene matches: 7. The CDR3: CASSGRQGLETQYF. The CDR3 DNA sequence: TGTGCCAGCAGCGGTCGACAGGGGTTGGAGACCCAGTACTTC.

The CDR3, as DNA: TGTGCCAGCAGTTCGGGACGGTACAGGGGCGAGCAGTACTTC. Translation gives CASSSGRYRGEQYF. The gene calls are TRBV6-1 and TRBJ2-7; 7 bases map to TRBD1. With V trimmed by 5 bases and J by 6 bases, 10 bases remained unmatched. This CDR3 spans 14 amino acids. The germline V gene encodes CDR1 MNHNS and CDR2 SASEGT.

The chain combines TRBV11-1 with TRBJ2-7; 7 bases agree with TRBD2. CDR1 and CDR2 (germline): SGHAT, FQDESV (reference sequence). V dropped 3 bases and J dropped 1; count of bases not matched to a gene: 9. The CDR3 is made up of 16 amino acids. In DNA form, the CDR3 reads TGTGCCAGCAGCTTGCTGGCGAGGGAGGGTTCCTACGAGCAGTACTTC. Encoded protein: CASSLLAREGSYEQYF.

V is TRBV10-3 and J is TRBJ2-1, with 10 bases fitting TRBD2. The CDR3 consists of 15 residues. Germline CDR1 and CDR2: ENHRY and SYGVKD. The V segment lost 6 bases and the J segment 2 bases; nucleotides outside the gene matches: 4. CDR3 in amino acids: CAIRVAGGAYNEQFF. Written as DNA, the CDR3 is TGTGCCATCAGGGTAGCGGGGGGTGCCTACAATGAGCAGTTCTTC.

This chain links TRBV11-2 with TRBJ1-6; no firm D call. From germline, CDR1 is SGHAT and CDR2 FQNNGV. The V gene lost 4 bases and the J gene lost 0 bases, with 10 bases spanning the gap. This CDR3 comprises 16 residues. The CDR3 here is CASSSTANSYNSPLHF. The DNA for the CDR3 is TGTGCCAGCAGCTCCACAGCCAACTCCTATAATTCACCCCTCCACTTT.

The V gene is TRBV2, the J gene TRBJ2-3; 8 nucleotides align to TRBD2. From germline, CDR1 is SNHLY and CDR2 FYNNEI. Unmatched junction bases numbered 8, after V lost 6 bases and J lost 3 bases. CDR3 length: 15 residues. The CDR3 loop is CASSRRGGRTDTQYF. The CDR3 coding sequence is TGTGCCAGCAGCCGCAGGGGCGGGAGGACAGATACGCAGTATTTT.

The chain is built from TRBV27 and TRBJ2-7; 7 bases agree with TRBD1. The CDR3 is made up of 15 amino acids. CDR1 is MNHEY and CDR2 is SMNVEV in the germline V gene (reference sequence). V shed 2 bases, J shed 2 bases, and the junction held 6 bases outside the gene matches. CDR3 sequence (DNA): TGTGCCAGCAGTTTAAAGATCCAGGGGGCCTACGAGCAGTACTTC. Its protein product is CASSLKIQGAYEQYF.

The V call is TRBV7-9, the J call TRBJ1-5; D is possibly TRBD1 (5 bases). This CDR3 is 11 amino acids long. Germline assignment: CDR1 SEHNR and CDR2 FQNEAQ (reference sequence). V was shortened by 11 bases and J by 2 bases, with 7 bases between the two germline ends. CDR3 in amino acids: CAWGGNQPQHF. As DNA, the CDR3 is TGTGCCTGGGGGGGCAATCAGCCCCAGCATTTT.

The V and J genes are TRBV14 and TRBJ2-1; tentative D call: TRBD1 (6 bases). Germline V gene data show CDR1 as SGHDN and CDR2 as FVKESK. This CDR3 has 16 residues. V gave up 4 bases and J gave up 4 bases, with 17 bases separating them. This chain's CDR3 is CASSPVQGAKYNEQFF. CDR3 bases: TGTGCCAGCAGCCCCGTACAGGGTGCCAAATACAATGAGCAGTTCTTC.

The CDR3 protein is CASSGSYRGGSYTDTQYF. Written as DNA, the CDR3 is TGTGCCAGCAGTGGTTCCTACAGGGGAGGATCTTATACAGATACGCAGTATTTT. The V gene is TRBV25-1, the J gene TRBJ2-3, with a weak D call TRBD1 (7 bases). V was trimmed by 4 bases and J by 3 bases, leaving 23 bases between them. Germline CDR1 is MGHDK and CDR2 is SYGVNS. The length of the CDR3 is 18 residues.

This chain links TRBV6-5 with TRBJ2-6; unclear D gene. V shed 10 bases and J shed 0 bases, with 10 bases lying between them. The length of the CDR3 is 14 residues. The germline V gene encodes CDR1 MNHEY and CDR2 SVGAGI. CDR3 sequence reads: CATKSGSGANVLTF. CDR3 nucleotides: TGTGCCACCAAGTCGGGCTCTGGGGCCAACGTCCTGACTTTC.

The CDR3 reads CASSSVGGSETQYF. The CDR3 bases are TGTGCCAGCAGCTCGGTTGGGGGGTCGGAGACCCAGTACTTC. This chain uses TRBV7-3 with TRBJ2-5, with D possibly TRBD2 on 6 matching bases. The CDR3 is 14 residues long. Trimming removed 4 bases from V and 5 bases from J, with 14 bases in between. Germline CDR1 is SGHTA and CDR2 is FQGTGA.

V is TRBV19 and J is TRBJ2-5, with D perhaps matching TRBD2 (7 bases). Trimming removed 7 bases at V and 5 bases at J, with 20 bases between. The CDR3 runs 15 residues. Germline CDR1 is LNHDA and CDR2 is SQIVND (reference sequence). CDR3 bases: TGTGCCAGTACCCATACCGGGGGGCGCGGGGAGACCCAGTACTTC. It specifies CASTHTGGRGETQYF.

The chain employs TRBV11-2 and TRBJ2-7; D gene ambiguous. V was shortened by 1 base and J by 6 bases, with 13 bases between the two germline ends. The CDR3 contains 14 residues. The germline gives CDR1 SGHAT, CDR2 FQNNGV. CDR3 amino acids: CASSLAGVSREQYF. CDR3 coding DNA: TGTGCCAGCAGCTTAGCCGGAGTCAGCCGCGAGCAGTACTTC. The whole variable domain, remainder taken from reference TRBV11-2 and TRBJ2-7, is EAGVAQSPRYKIIEKRQSVAFWCNPISGHATLYWYQQILGQGPKLLIQFQNNGVVDDSQLPKDRFSAERLKGVDSTLKIQPAKLEDSAVYLCASSLAGVSREQYFGPGTRLTVT.